These 27 T cell receptor beta chains came from one sample sequenced in a study of T-cell memory formation after mild COVID-19. TCRdb re-called the 5' RACE reads through MiXCR, storing one row per CDR3 protein. Here the sample spans under 300,000 distinct CDR3 sequences, roughly 18% being singletons. The sample taken for sequencing was PBMCs or a T cell subset sorted from them (not recorded which). These receptors were collected from a man aged 18 to 30 who had mild COVID-19 (a few samples of this study predate the infection). Cell type and time point are not known.

This clonotype was seen only a few times. This chain connects TRBV6-2 or TRBV6-3 to TRBJ1-5, with a tentative D call TRBD1 (6 bases). Germline V gene sequence: CDR1 MNHEY, CDR2 SVGEGT. V lost 7 bases and J 3 bases, leaving 10 bases between the germline ends. The CDR3 totals 13 residues. DNA of the CDR3: TGTGCCAGCAACAGGGACGTCAATCAGCCCCAGCATTTT. It encodes CASNRDVNQPQHF.

This clonotype was counted many times. This chain joins TRBV10-3 and TRBJ1-1; D not certain. The CDR3 is 13 residues long. Germline CDR1 ENHRY, CDR2 SYGVKD. V was cut by 7 bases and J by 3 bases, with 12 bases left in between. CDR3 in DNA: TGTGCCATCATGGAGACCCGCGACACTGAAGCTTTCTTT. This codes for CAIMETRDTEAFF.

This clonotype was seen only a few times. V and J are TRBV5-6 and TRBJ1-1; D unclear. This CDR3 is 13 amino acids long. The V end lost 0 bases, the J end lost 10 bases, and 13 bases lay between the germline ends. Germline V gene data show CDR1 as SGHDT and CDR2 as YYEEEE. The CDR3 DNA follows: TGTGCCAGCAGCTTGGAAAGAGGACTGTTAGCTTTCTTT. As protein: CASSLERGLLAFF.

The sample holds a few counts of this clonotype. The chain links TRBV5-1 to TRBJ2-1; D remains unclear. V was pared by 2 bases and J by 7 bases, with 7 bases between. Germline V gives CDR1 SGHRS, CDR2 YFSETQ. The length of the CDR3 is 12 residues. CDR3 bases: TGCGCCAGCAGCTTCCCACCGAATGAGCAGTTCTTC. Residues: CASSFPPNEQFF.

This rearrangement joins TRBV20-1 to TRBJ2-5, with D tentatively TRBD1 or TRBD2 (5 bases each). The CDR3 is 13 amino acids. V shed 5 bases and J shed 5 bases, with 15 bases lying between them. The germline gives CDR1 DFQATT, CDR2 SNEGSKA (reference sequence). The chain's CDR3 is CSAPTEGDETQYF. In DNA form, the CDR3 reads TGCAGTGCTCCGACCGAAGGGGACGAGACCCAGTACTTC.

This clonotype was seen only a few times. The chain links TRBV7-3 to TRBJ1-5; D gene unclear. Germline lookup yields CDR1 SGHTA and CDR2 FQGTGA. Trimming stripped 6 bases from V and 0 bases from J, with 6 bases between. CDR3 size: 13 residues. CDR3 nucleotides: TGTGCCAGCAGTCAAAATAGCAATCAGCCCCAGCATTTT. Residues: CASSQNSNQPQHF.

The CDR3 DNA is TGTGCCAGCAGCGTAGCTTCCGGAGCGGGGGGGCCTAGTGAGCAGTTCTTC. Translated: CASSVASGAGGPSEQFF. V and J are TRBV9 and TRBJ2-1, with 10 bases that match TRBD2. Germline-derived CDR1 and CDR2 are SGDLS and YYNGEE. The ends lost 0 bases at V and 9 bases at J; junction bases unmatched: 12. The CDR3 covers 17 residues.

The chain joins TRBV5-1 to TRBJ1-1, with 9 nucleotides matching TRBD1. Unmatched junction bases numbered 4, after V lost 3 bases and J lost 1 base. Germline loops: CDR1 SGHRS, CDR2 YFSETQ. The CDR3 is 15 residues long. The CDR3 reads CASSSGQGSNTEAFF. In nucleotides, the CDR3 is TGCGCCAGCAGCTCCGGACAGGGGTCGAACACTGAAGCTTTCTTT. The variable domain in full, completed from reference TRBV5-1 and TRBJ1-1, reads KAGVTQTPRYLIKTRGQQVTLSCSPISGHRSVSWYQQTPGQGLQFLFEYFSETQRNKGNFPGRFSGRQFSNSRSEMNVSTLELGDSALYLCASSSGQGSNTEAFFGQGTRLTVV.

This clonotype was counted a few times. The J gene is TRBJ2-3, the V gene TRBV9; 10 bases are shared with TRBD1. Trimming at V came to 0 bases and at J to 4 bases, leaving 5 bases not matched to a gene. The germline V gene encodes CDR1 SGDLS and CDR2 YYNGEE. This CDR3 spans 16 amino acids. The CDR3 region has the DNA TGTGCCAGCAGCGTAGGGGGACAGGGGATTCCAGATACGCAGTATTTT. This gives the protein CASSVGGQGIPDTQYF.

This clonotype has only a few counts. The V call is TRBV7-8, the J call TRBJ1-2; D might be TRBD1 (5 bases). Germline V gene lookup returns CDR1 SGHVS and CDR2 FQNEAQ. V was cut by 1 base and J by 8 bases, with 17 bases left in between. This CDR3 contains 15 residues. CDR3 sequence reads: CASSLEAPGARGYTF. In DNA form, the CDR3 reads TGTGCCAGCAGCTTAGAGGCACCTGGGGCACGAGGCTACACCTTC. The entire variable domain, with the rest obtained from reference TRBV7-8 and TRBJ1-2, is as follows: GAGVSQSPRYKVAKRGQDVALRCDPISGHVSLFWYQQALGQGPEFLTYFQNEAQLDKSGLPSDRFFAERPEGSVSTLKIQRTQQEDSAVYLCASSLEAPGARGYTFGSGTRLTVV.

This clonotype was seen a handful of times. The chain is built from TRBV28 and TRBJ2-1; 12 positions agree with TRBD2. The J segment lost 13 bases and the V segment lost 6 bases, leaving 13 bases of the junction unmatched. Looked up from germline, CDR1 is MDHEN and CDR2 is SYDVKM. The CDR3 length is 15 residues. This CDR3 is CASRRPDLAGGPQFF. The CDR3 coding sequence is TGTGCCAGCAGGCGCCCCGACCTAGCGGGGGGGCCTCAGTTCTTC.

This clonotype came up many times. This sequence joins TRBV5-1 and TRBJ2-4; tentatively, D is TRBD2 (6 bases). CDR1 is SGHRS and CDR2 is YFSETQ in the germline V gene. The CDR3 contains 14 residues. With 0 bases removed from V and 6 bases from J, the gap between germline ends came to 10 bases. This chain's CDR3 is CASSLGREANIQYF. The CDR3 DNA follows: TGCGCCAGCAGCTTGGGAAGGGAGGCAAACATTCAGTACTTC. Full variable domain (outside the CDR3, taken from reference TRBV5-1 and TRBJ2-4): KAGVTQTPRYLIKTRGQQVTLSCSPISGHRSVSWYQQTPGQGLQFLFEYFSETQRNKGNFPGRFSGRQFSNSRSEMNVSTLELGDSALYLCASSLGREANIQYFGAGTRLSVL.

V gene TRBV11-2 combines with J gene TRBJ2-7; D perhaps matches TRBD1 (5 bases). In germline, CDR1 is SGHAT, CDR2 FQNNGV. Trimming took off 2 bases at V and 2 bases at J, with 13 bases between the two ends. This CDR3 is 15 amino acids long. Here the CDR3 reads CASSLSQGWTYEQYV. The CDR3 nucleotides read TGTGCCAGCAGCTTAAGCCAGGGATGGACCTACGAGCAGTACGTC.

This clonotype has just a few counts. The chain combines TRBV6-2 or TRBV6-3 with TRBJ1-2; TRBD1 matches at 8 bases. This CDR3 spans 14 amino acids. J lost 5 bases, V lost 2 bases, and 4 bases had no gene match. CDR1 is MNHEY, CDR2 SVGEGT, per germline. The CDR3 loop is CASSYAGQGYGYTF. In DNA form, the CDR3 reads TGTGCCAGCAGTTACGCCGGACAGGGTTATGGCTACACCTTC.

This clonotype was recorded only once. The chain combines TRBV5-1 with TRBJ1-6; no clear D gene. V was pared by 0 bases and J by 4 bases, with 11 bases between. The CDR3 spans 16 residues. Germline values: CDR1 SGHRS, CDR2 YFSETQ. The CDR3 here is CASSLAQIAYNSPLHF. CDR3 nucleotide sequence: TGCGCCAGCAGCTTGGCGCAGATTGCTTATAATTCACCCCTCCACTTT.

V and J are TRBV5-4 and TRBJ2-1; D ambiguous. CDR1 is SGHNT, CDR2 YYREEE, per germline (reference sequence). This CDR3 has 15 residues. V lost 0 bases and J lost 7, with 14 bases in between. CDR3 nucleotides: TGTGCCAGCAGCTTGGTTGGTCTTAGTAGGAATGAGCAGTTCTTC. It is translated as CASSLVGLSRNEQFF.

The chain uses TRBV27 and TRBJ1-2; no clear D. This CDR3 spans 14 amino acids. V was cut by 6 bases and J by 4 bases, with 15 bases left in between. CDR1 is MNHEY, CDR2 SMNVEV, per germline (reference sequence). CDR3 in amino acids: CASRLGIDGYGYTF. CDR3 DNA sequence: TGTGCCAGCAGGCTGGGAATCGACGGCTATGGCTACACCTTC.

This clonotype appeared a few times. The J gene is TRBJ2-3, the V gene TRBV5-4; D unclear. This CDR3 is built from 18 residues. V lost 3 bases to trimming and J lost 0 bases, with 20 bases between them. Germline-derived CDR1 and CDR2 are SGHNT and YYREEE (reference sequence). CDR3 amino acids: CASSSHFMESSSTDTQYF. The CDR3 DNA follows: TGTGCCAGCAGCTCCCACTTTATGGAGTCCTCTAGCACAGATACGCAGTATTTT.

V and J are TRBV5-1 and TRBJ1-2, with D perhaps TRBD1 (5 bases). CDR1 and CDR2 from the germline V gene are SGHRS and YFSETQ. CDR3 size: 13 residues. V was pared by 6 bases and J by 6 bases, with 15 bases between. The CDR3 loop is CASTWDGANGYTF. CDR3 sequence (DNA): TGCGCCAGCACCTGGGACGGTGCGAATGGCTACACCTTC.

This clonotype has only one observation. This sequence joins TRBV7-2 and TRBJ2-1; perhaps TRBD2 as D (6 bases). CDR1 SGHTA and CDR2 FQGNSA come from the germline V gene. This CDR3 is built from 16 residues. Trimming shortened V by 6 bases and J by 1 base, and 16 bases separated the two germline ends. This CDR3 is CASRAYGGGSYNEQFF. The CDR3 DNA follows: TGTGCCAGCAGGGCTTACGGGGGAGGATCCTACAATGAGCAGTTCTTC.

The rearrangement links TRBV5-1 to TRBJ1-1; D gene ambiguous. Trimming took off 1 base at V and 0 bases at J, with 7 bases between the two ends. The CDR3 length is 14 residues. Per germline, CDR1 SGHRS and CDR2 YFSETQ. The CDR3 DNA sequence: TGCGCCAGCAGCTTGAAGTCGATGAACACTGAAGCTTTCTTT. This encodes CASSLKSMNTEAFF.

The chain uses TRBV20-1 and TRBJ2-3; D is perhaps TRBD2 (6 bases). The V end lost 3 bases, the J end lost 5 bases, and 15 bases lay between the germline ends. CDR1 is DFQATT, CDR2 SNEGSKA, per germline (reference sequence). The CDR3 totals 14 residues. CDR3 protein: CSARVRGRGDTQYF. CDR3 DNA: TGCAGTGCTAGGGTGCGGGGCCGGGGAGATACGCAGTATTTT.

V gene TRBV5-5 combines with J gene TRBJ2-7; 7 bases fit TRBD1. The length of the CDR3 is 14 residues. CDR1 is SGHKS, CDR2 YYEKEE, per germline (reference sequence). V was clipped by 3 bases and J by 3 bases; unmatched bases: 6. CDR3 sequence (DNA): TGTGCCAGCAGCTCACAGGGGAGCCTCTACGAGCAGTACGTC. Protein: CASSSQGSLYEQYV.

V and J are TRBV6-2 or TRBV6-3 and TRBJ2-1; possible D gene TRBD2, 5 bases. The V gene lost 7 bases and the J gene lost 7 bases, with 26 bases spanning the gap. CDR1 is MNHEY and CDR2 is SVGEGT in the germline V gene. There are 17 residues in the CDR3. The CDR3 sequence is CASNTTRKWELVNEQFF. The CDR3 DNA sequence: TGTGCCAGCAATACCACTAGAAAATGGGAATTAGTGAATGAGCAGTTCTTC.

In its sample, this clonotype was seen many times. This chain uses TRBV6-2 or TRBV6-3 with TRBJ2-7, with 8 bases fitting TRBD2. Trimming at V came to 6 bases and at J to 2 bases, leaving 9 bases not matched to a gene. Germline CDR1 reads MNHEY; CDR2 reads SVGEGT. CDR3 length: 15 residues. The CDR3 DNA follows: TGTGCCAGCAGCTCCGGACTAGCTGGGACCTACGAGCAGTACGTC. Encoded protein: CASSSGLAGTYEQYV.

This clonotype was detected a few times. The chain has TRBV5-1 and TRBJ1-1, with 9 positions matching TRBD1. CDR1 is SGHRS, CDR2 YFSETQ, per germline. V shed 4 bases and J 3 bases; nucleotides not matched to a gene: 4. This CDR3 contains 14 residues. The CDR3 coding sequence is TGCGCCAGCAGCCGGGACAGGGCTGACACTGAAGCTTTCTTT. It encodes CASSRDRADTEAFF.

This clonotype was seen a few times. V gene TRBV5-6 combines with J gene TRBJ2-3; D is ambiguous. Germline V CDR1 and CDR2: SGHDT, YYEEEE. V was shortened by 2 bases and J by 2 bases, with 15 bases between the two germline ends. CDR3 length equals 16 residues. The CDR3 DNA reads TGTGCCAGCAGCTTACTCGCCCATGACACCACAGATACGCAGTATTTT. It translates to CASSLLAHDTTDTQYF.